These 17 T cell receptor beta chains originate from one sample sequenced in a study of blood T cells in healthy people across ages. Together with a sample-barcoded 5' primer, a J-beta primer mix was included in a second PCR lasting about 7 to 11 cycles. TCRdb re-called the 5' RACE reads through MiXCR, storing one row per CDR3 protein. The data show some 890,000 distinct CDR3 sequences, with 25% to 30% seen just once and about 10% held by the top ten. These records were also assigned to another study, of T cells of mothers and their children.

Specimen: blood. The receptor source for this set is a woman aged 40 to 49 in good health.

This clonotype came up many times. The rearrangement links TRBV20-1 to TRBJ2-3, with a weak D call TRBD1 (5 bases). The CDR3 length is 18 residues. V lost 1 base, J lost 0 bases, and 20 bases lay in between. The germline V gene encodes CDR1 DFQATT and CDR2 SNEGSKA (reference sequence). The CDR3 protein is CSARAYGGQRTSTDTQYF. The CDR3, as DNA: TGCAGTGCTAGAGCCTACGGCGGACAACGAACTAGCACAGATACGCAGTATTTT.

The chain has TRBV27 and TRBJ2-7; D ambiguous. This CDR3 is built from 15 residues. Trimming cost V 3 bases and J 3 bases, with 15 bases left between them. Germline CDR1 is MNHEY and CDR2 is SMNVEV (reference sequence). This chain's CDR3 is CASSFTFRVNYEQYF. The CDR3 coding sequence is TGTGCCAGCAGTTTCACCTTTAGGGTGAACTACGAGCAGTACTTC.

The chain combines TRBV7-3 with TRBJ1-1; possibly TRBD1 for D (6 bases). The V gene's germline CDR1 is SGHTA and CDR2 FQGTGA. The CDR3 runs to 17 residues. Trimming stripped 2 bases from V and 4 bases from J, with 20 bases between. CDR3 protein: CASSLLPQTGLSTEAFF. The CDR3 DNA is TGTGCCAGCAGCTTATTGCCTCAGACAGGACTTAGCACTGAAGCTTTCTTT. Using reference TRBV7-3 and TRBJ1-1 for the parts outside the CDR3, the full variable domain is GAGVSQTPSNKVTEKGKYVELRCDPISGHTALYWYRQSLGQGPEFLIYFQGTGAADDSGLPNDRFFAVRPEGSVSTLKIQRTERGDSAVYLCASSLLPQTGLSTEAFFGQGTRLTVV.

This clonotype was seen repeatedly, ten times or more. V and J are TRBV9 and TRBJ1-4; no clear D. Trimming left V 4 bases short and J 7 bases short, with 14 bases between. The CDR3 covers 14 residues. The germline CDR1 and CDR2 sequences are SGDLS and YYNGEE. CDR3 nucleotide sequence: TGTGCCAGCAGCTTGGACGGCAGAAGTGAAAAACTGTTTTTT. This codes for CASSLDGRSEKLFF.

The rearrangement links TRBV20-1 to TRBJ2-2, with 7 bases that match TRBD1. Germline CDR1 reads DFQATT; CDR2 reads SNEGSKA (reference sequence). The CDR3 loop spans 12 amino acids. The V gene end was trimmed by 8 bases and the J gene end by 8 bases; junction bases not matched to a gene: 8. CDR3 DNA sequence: TGCAGTAGAAAGGGGGCGCGGGGGGAGCTGTTTTTT. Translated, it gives CSRKGARGELFF.

CDR3 nucleotides: TGTGCCAGCAGGACTCTGACGGAGGGGATGAACACTGAAGCTTTCTTT. The encoded protein is CASRTLTEGMNTEAFF. The rearrangement links TRBV2 to TRBJ1-1; D possibly corresponds to TRBD1 (5 bases). Germline V gene data show CDR1 as SNHLY and CDR2 as FYNNEI. This CDR3 has 16 amino acids. The V gene lost 6 bases and the J gene lost 0 bases, with 17 bases spanning the gap.

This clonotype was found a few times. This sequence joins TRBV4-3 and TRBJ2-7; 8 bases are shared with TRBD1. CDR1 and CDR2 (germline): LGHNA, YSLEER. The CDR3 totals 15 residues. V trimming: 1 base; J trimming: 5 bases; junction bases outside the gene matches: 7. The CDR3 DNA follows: TGCGCCAGCAGCCAAGTTGGACAGGGTGCCAACGAGCAGTACTTC. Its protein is CASSQVGQGANEQYF.

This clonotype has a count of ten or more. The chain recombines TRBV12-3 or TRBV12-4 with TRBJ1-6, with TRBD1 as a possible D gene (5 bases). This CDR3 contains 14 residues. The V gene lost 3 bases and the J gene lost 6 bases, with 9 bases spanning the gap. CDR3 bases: TGTGCCAGCAGTTTGCGGGACGGTAATTCACCCCTCCACTTT. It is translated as CASSLRDGNSPLHF.

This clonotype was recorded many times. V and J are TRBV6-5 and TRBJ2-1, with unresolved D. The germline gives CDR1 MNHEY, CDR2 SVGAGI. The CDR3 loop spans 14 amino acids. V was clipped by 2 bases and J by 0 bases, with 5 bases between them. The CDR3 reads CASSYGTSYNEQFF. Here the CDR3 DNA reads TGTGCCAGCAGTTACGGAACCTCCTACAATGAGCAGTTCTTC.

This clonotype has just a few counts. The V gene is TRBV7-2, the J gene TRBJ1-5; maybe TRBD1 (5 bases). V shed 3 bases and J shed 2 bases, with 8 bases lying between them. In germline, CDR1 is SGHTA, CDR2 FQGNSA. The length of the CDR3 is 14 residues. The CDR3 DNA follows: TGTGCCAGCAGCTTCAGGGAGGGCAATCAGCCCCAGCATTTT. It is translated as CASSFREGNQPQHF.

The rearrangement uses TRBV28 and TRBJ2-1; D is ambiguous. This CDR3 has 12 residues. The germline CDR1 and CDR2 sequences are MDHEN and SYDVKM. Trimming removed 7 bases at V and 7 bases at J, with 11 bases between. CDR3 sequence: CASITMGNEQFF. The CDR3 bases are TGTGCCAGCATCACTATGGGTAATGAGCAGTTCTTC.

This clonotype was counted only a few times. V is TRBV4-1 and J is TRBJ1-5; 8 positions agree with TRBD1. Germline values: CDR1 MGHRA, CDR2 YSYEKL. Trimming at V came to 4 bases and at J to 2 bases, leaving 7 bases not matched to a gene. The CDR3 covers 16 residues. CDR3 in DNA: TGCGCCAGCAGCCTATACCAGGGGGCGGGCAATCAGCCCCAGCATTTT. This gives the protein CASSLYQGAGNQPQHF.

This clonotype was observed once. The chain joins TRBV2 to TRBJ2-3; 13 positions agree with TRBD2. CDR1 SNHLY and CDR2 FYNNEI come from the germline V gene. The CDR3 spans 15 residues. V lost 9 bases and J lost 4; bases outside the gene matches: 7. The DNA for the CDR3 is TGTGCCAGTGACCCACTAGCGGGGGGGTCAGATACGCAGTATTTT. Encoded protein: CASDPLAGGSDTQYF.

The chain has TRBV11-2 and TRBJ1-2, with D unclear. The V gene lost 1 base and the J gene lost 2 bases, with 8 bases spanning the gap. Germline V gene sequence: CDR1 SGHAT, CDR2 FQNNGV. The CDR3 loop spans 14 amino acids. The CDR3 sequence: CASSLGHMNYGYTF. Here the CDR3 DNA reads TGTGCCAGCAGCTTAGGCCACATGAACTATGGCTACACCTTC. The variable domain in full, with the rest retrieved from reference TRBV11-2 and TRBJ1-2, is EAGVAQSPRYKIIEKRQSVAFWCNPISGHATLYWYQQILGQGPKLLIQFQNNGVVDDSQLPKDRFSAERLKGVDSTLKIQPAKLEDSAVYLCASSLGHMNYGYTFGSGTRLTVV.

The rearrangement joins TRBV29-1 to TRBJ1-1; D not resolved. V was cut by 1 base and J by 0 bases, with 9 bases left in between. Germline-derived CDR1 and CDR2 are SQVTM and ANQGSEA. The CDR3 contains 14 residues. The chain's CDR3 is CSVEGGTVNTEAFF. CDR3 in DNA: TGCAGCGTTGAAGGAGGCACTGTGAACACTGAAGCTTTCTTT.

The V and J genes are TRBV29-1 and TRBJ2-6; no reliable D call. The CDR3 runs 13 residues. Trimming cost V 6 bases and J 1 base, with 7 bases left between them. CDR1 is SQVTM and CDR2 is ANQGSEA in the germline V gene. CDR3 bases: TGCAGCGTGGCCGCGTCTGGGGCCAACGTCCTGACTTTC. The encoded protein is CSVAASGANVLTF.

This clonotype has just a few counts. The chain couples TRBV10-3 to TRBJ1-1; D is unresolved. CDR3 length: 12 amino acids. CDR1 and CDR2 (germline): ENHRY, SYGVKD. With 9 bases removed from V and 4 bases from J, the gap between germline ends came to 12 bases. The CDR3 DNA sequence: TGTGCCATTGGCGGGCGGGTCACTGAAGCTTTCTTT. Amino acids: CAIGGRVTEAFF.